One and the same sample provided the 21 T cell receptor beta chains below, sequenced in a study of T-cell memory formation after mild COVID-19. MiXCR, applied by TCRdb to the 5' RACE reads, yields one record per CDR3 protein. This sample has 150,000 to 200,000 distinct CDR3 sequences; about a third occur once, and the top ten carry approximately 12%. The sample comprised PBMCs or a T cell subset sorted from them (not recorded which). The receptors derive from an adult woman who had mild COVID-19 (a few samples of this study predate the infection). Cell type and time point are not known.

The CDR3 DNA reads as TGTGCCAGCAGAGGAGGGGATGGCTACACCTTC. Its protein is CASRGGDGYTF. The chain links TRBV7-6 to TRBJ1-2; D perhaps matches TRBD1 (5 bases). This CDR3 comprises 11 residues. With 6 bases removed from V and 6 bases from J, the gap between germline ends came to 8 bases. Per germline, CDR1 SGHVS and CDR2 FNYEAQ.

V gene TRBV20-1 combines with J gene TRBJ2-4; 9 bases match TRBD2. The CDR3 contains 18 residues. After removal of 0 bases from V and 1 base from J, the junction contained 10 bases not matched to a gene. Germline loops: CDR1 DFQATT, CDR2 SNEGSKA (reference sequence). The CDR3 loop reads CSARDERGGRVAKNIQYF. The CDR3 DNA follows: TGCAGTGCTAGAGATGAGCGGGGCGGGAGGGTGGCCAAAAACATTCAGTACTTC.

V and J are TRBV3-1 and TRBJ2-3; either TRBD1 or TRBD2 may supply D (5 bases each). V gave up 8 bases and J gave up 3 bases, with 15 bases separating them. This CDR3 is 14 amino acids long. CDR1 and CDR2 from the germline V gene are LGHDT and YNNKEL (reference sequence). The CDR3 nucleotides are TGTGCCAGCGCCCGAACGGGGACGACAGATACGCAGTATTTT. This encodes CASARTGTTDTQYF.

The gene calls are TRBV7-9 and TRBJ2-1; 11 nucleotides line up with TRBD2. The germline V gene encodes CDR1 SEHNR and CDR2 FQNEAQ (reference sequence). With 4 bases clipped from V and 0 bases from J, the junction kept 5 bases outside the gene matches. This CDR3 is 17 amino acids long. The CDR3 DNA reads as TGTGCCAGCAGCTCAGGGACTAGCGGAACCTCCTACAATGAGCAGTTCTTC. Amino acids: CASSSGTSGTSYNEQFF.

The CDR3: CASSPHTGPSPLEQYF. In nucleotides, the CDR3 is TGTGCCAGCAGCCCCCACACTGGACCATCGCCTCTGGAGCAGTACTTC. The chain combines TRBV9 with TRBJ2-7; D gene ambiguous. CDR3 length equals 16 residues. With 4 bases removed from V and 7 bases from J, the gap between germline ends came to 24 bases. Germline assignment: CDR1 SGDLS and CDR2 YYNGEE.

The V call is TRBV7-9, the J call TRBJ1-1; tentatively, D is TRBD1 (5 bases). The CDR3 totals 13 residues. Trimming pared 5 bases from V and 7 bases from J, leaving 14 bases between. Germline V CDR1 and CDR2: SEHNR, FQNEAQ (reference sequence). The CDR3: CASSHRWRDEAFF. The CDR3 nucleotides are TGTGCCAGCAGCCACAGGTGGAGGGATGAAGCTTTCTTT.

The table lists this clonotype with a few counts. The V gene is TRBV25-1, the J gene TRBJ2-1; 9 bases are a match to TRBD2. This CDR3 spans 17 amino acids. Trimming cost V 2 bases and J 1 base; bases outside gene matches: 6. Per germline, CDR1 MGHDK and CDR2 SYGVNS. The CDR3 is CASSEQPSGVSYNEQFF. The CDR3 nucleotides are TGTGCCAGCAGTGAACAGCCTAGCGGGGTATCCTACAATGAGCAGTTCTTC.

The chain recombines TRBV19 with TRBJ2-2; 10 nucleotides agree with TRBD2. Germline CDR1 and CDR2: LNHDA and SQIVND (reference sequence). With 5 bases clipped from V and 6 bases from J, the junction kept 6 bases outside the gene matches. This CDR3 has 15 residues. This CDR3 reads CASSASGGVAGELFF. The DNA of the CDR3 is TGTGCCAGTAGTGCCAGCGGGGGGGTAGCCGGGGAGCTGTTTTTT.

The chain carries TRBV29-1 and TRBJ2-3; 8 nucleotides align to TRBD1. V was clipped by 4 bases and J by 1 base; unmatched bases: 7. Germline lookup yields CDR1 SQVTM and CDR2 ANQGSEA. The CDR3 consists of 15 residues. The CDR3 loop is CSVGFGQGGTDTQYF. The CDR3 DNA follows: TGCAGCGTTGGCTTCGGACAGGGAGGCACAGATACGCAGTATTTT.

The chain recombines TRBV6-5 with TRBJ1-2; D unresolved. Germline CDR1 MNHEY, CDR2 SVGAGI. Deletions cut 4 bases from V and 4 bases from J, with 10 bases between. This CDR3 spans 13 amino acids. CDR3 loop: CASSFSPVYGYTF. CDR3 DNA sequence: TGTGCCAGCAGTTTTTCCCCTGTCTATGGCTACACCTTC.

This rearrangement joins TRBV4-1 to TRBJ1-1, with D possibly being TRBD1 (5 bases). CDR3 length: 15 amino acids. The germline gives CDR1 MGHRA, CDR2 YSYEKL. V lost 0 bases and J 5 bases, leaving 13 bases between the germline ends. The CDR3 region has the DNA TGCGCCAGCAGCCAAGATCCACAGGTCGGGACTGAAGCTTTCTTT. As protein: CASSQDPQVGTEAFF.

The J gene is TRBJ2-1, the V gene TRBV5-1; 9 positions agree with TRBD1. Germline V gene lookup returns CDR1 SGHRS and CDR2 YFSETQ. V shed 1 base, J shed 7 bases, and the junction held 6 bases outside the gene matches. The CDR3 loop spans 15 amino acids. In DNA, the CDR3 is TGCGCCAGCAGCTTGCCACAGGGGGCCAAGAATGAGCAGTTCTTC. It encodes CASSLPQGAKNEQFF.

J is TRBJ1-1 and V is TRBV29-1; D not resolved. This CDR3 has 11 amino acids. Germline V gene sequence: CDR1 SQVTM, CDR2 ANQGSEA. The CDR3 loop is CSARVSTEAFF. CDR3 nucleotide sequence: TGCAGTGCTAGGGTGTCCACTGAAGCTTTCTTT.

The V call is TRBV7-6, the J call TRBJ2-1; the D gene is possibly TRBD1 (5 bases). Deletions cut 0 bases from V and 6 bases from J, with 12 bases between. The CDR3 length is 15 residues. Germline V lookup: CDR1 SGHVS, CDR2 FNYEAQ. CDR3 nucleotides: TGTGCCAGCAGCTTAGCTGGGGCGCTTGTCAATGAGCAGTTCTTC. Translated, it gives CASSLAGALVNEQFF.

The rearrangement links TRBV5-1 to TRBJ1-1, with D hard to call. The length of the CDR3 is 14 residues. V gave up 3 bases and J gave up 1 base, with 10 bases separating them. CDR1 and CDR2 (germline): SGHRS, YFSETQ. The CDR3 protein is CASSWTEGNTEAFF. The CDR3 bases are TGCGCCAGCAGCTGGACCGAGGGGAACACTGAAGCTTTCTTT.

V gene TRBV5-6 combines with J gene TRBJ2-6; D is possibly TRBD2 (5 bases). The germline gives CDR1 SGHDT, CDR2 YYEEEE. CDR3 length: 17 residues. V lost 0 bases and J 1 base, leaving 11 bases between the germline ends. The CDR3 DNA is TGTGCCAGCAGCTTGGGTCCGGGAAAATCTGGGGCCAACGTCCTGACTTTC. This codes for CASSLGPGKSGANVLTF.

The chain couples TRBV19 to TRBJ2-2, with 12 bases identical to TRBD2. The CDR3 spans 15 residues. Germline loops: CDR1 LNHDA, CDR2 SQIVND (reference sequence). J lost 7 bases, V lost 4 bases, and 4 bases had no gene match. The CDR3 protein is CASSKLAGGVGELFF. The CDR3 nucleotides read TGTGCCAGTAGTAAACTAGCGGGAGGAGTCGGGGAGCTGTTTTTT. The complete variable domain, with remaining parts taken from reference TRBV19 and TRBJ2-2, reads DGGITQSPKYLFRKEGQNVTLSCEQNLNHDAMYWYRQDPGQGLRLIYYSQIVNDFQKGDIAEGYSVSREKKESFPLTVTSAQKNPTAFYLCASSKLAGGVGELFFGEGSRLTVL.

The chain recombines TRBV7-2 with TRBJ2-5; D is uncertain. The CDR3 has 13 residues. Germline CDR1 reads SGHTA; CDR2 reads FQGNSA. Trimming took 7 bases from V and 4 from J, leaving 13 bases between them. CDR3 sequence (DNA): TGTGCCAGCACCCATCCGAGTGGAGAGACCCAGTACTTC. Translation: CASTHPSGETQYF.

The table lists this clonotype with a few counts. This rearrangement joins TRBV5-1 to TRBJ2-3; 13 positions agree with TRBD2. V shed 1 base, J shed 2 bases, and the junction held 4 bases outside the gene matches. CDR3 length: 17 amino acids. CDR1 is SGHRS and CDR2 is YFSETQ in the germline V gene. The CDR3 nucleotides read TGCGCCAGCAGCTTGAGGACTAGCGGGGGTGTCACAGATACGCAGTATTTT. Its translation is CASSLRTSGGVTDTQYF.

Turning to this clonotype: One junction end does not reproduce the germline sequence, and a read error may be involved. This chain uses TRBV2 with TRBJ1-1, with a tentative D call TRBD1 (5 bases). CDR3 length: 13 amino acids. CDR1 is SNHLY and CDR2 is FYNNEI in the germline V gene. In DNA, the CDR3 is TGTGCCAGCAGGATTGGGGCAGCCCGGGGTGGAGTCTTT. As protein: CASRIGAARGGVF.

This clonotype was observed a handful of times. The chain joins TRBV18 to TRBJ2-1; 9 bases align to TRBD1. Germline trimming cut 0 bases from V and 6 bases from J; bases unmatched to any gene: 6. The CDR3 is 16 amino acids. Germline assignment: CDR1 KGHSH and CDR2 LQKENI. CDR3 sequence reads: CASSPPGQGRFNEQFF. In nucleotides, the CDR3 is TGTGCCAGCTCACCACCGGGACAGGGCCGTTTCAATGAGCAGTTCTTC.